Described below is a single T cell receptor (beta chain) sequence and its context. V gave up 3 bases and J gave up 7 bases; unmatched junction bases: 11. CDR3 length equals 16 residues. Germline lookup yields CDR1 LGHDT and CDR2 YNNKEL (reference sequence). This sample stems from a study of T cell responses to AZD1222 COVID-19 vaccine. TCRdb keeps only in-frame clones here, not all; method: immunoSEQ multiplex PCR. This table holds 150,000 or so clones, 85% to 95% found once. This receptor was obtained from an adult who received the AZD1222 COVID-19 vaccine. This chain uses TRBV3-1 (or the pseudogene TRBV3-2) with TRBJ2-1, with TRBD2 matching 8 bases. Specimen: peripheral blood, collected 28 days after the second AZD1222 dose. For the CDR3, the DNA is TGTGCCAGCAGCCAGGGGCTGCTAGCGGGTTCGAATGAGCAGTTCTTC. Its translation is CASSQGLLAGSNEQFF.